The entry below gives a single T cell receptor beta chain sequence along with its context. Its antigen is unidentified. This entry comes from a study of cytomegalovirus exposure and HLA in healthy donors. Whole-study findings and limits: Cytomegalovirus status, reportedly, was diagnosed with high specificity and sensitivity by the classifier. Listed as cytomegalovirus-associated were over 150 TCR beta chains.

Assay: immunoSEQ multiplex PCR; the TCRdb copy retains only in-frame clones and omits some. The repertoire includes 150,000 to 200,000 clones, 85% to 90% of them detected once, and roughly 1.5% sits in the top ten. While the first cohort had 500 to 700 subjects, the donors belonged to the separate validation cohort of 100 to 150 subjects. The source material was PBMCs. The sequence was obtained from a woman aged 30 to 39 in good health and CMV-seronegative.

CDR3 nucleotides: TGTGCCAGCAGCCCAGAGGGGGATGAGCAGTTCTTC. Residues: CASSPEGDEQFF. The chain is built from TRBV7-9 and TRBJ2-1; the D gene is possibly TRBD1 (6 bases). Trimming removed 5 bases from V and 8 bases from J, with 10 bases in between. This CDR3 comprises 12 residues. The V gene's germline CDR1 is SEHNR and CDR2 FQNEAQ (reference sequence).